The source of this TCR beta chain is a study of T cell changes during pregnancy in multiple sclerosis. The repertoire was sequenced with immunoSEQ multiplex PCR; TCRdb's copy has only in-frame clones and lacks some. Of 35,000 to 50,000 clones in the sample, about 87% were seen once. V shed 1 base and J shed 0 bases, with 10 bases lying between them. Per germline, CDR1 MNHNS and CDR2 SASEGT. The CDR3 length is 17 residues. The clonotype was recovered from a female donor with multiple sclerosis, enrolled in a pregnancy study. The sequencing here drew on CD4+ T cells from peripheral blood mononuclear cells, taken in the second trimester of pregnancy. The chain combines TRBV6-1 with TRBJ2-6; D is perhaps TRBD2 (5 bases). The CDR3 region is CASSEVGLSSGANVLTF. Written as DNA, the CDR3 is TGTGCCAGCAGTGAAGTCGGACTCTCCTCTGGGGCCAACGTCCTGACTTTC.